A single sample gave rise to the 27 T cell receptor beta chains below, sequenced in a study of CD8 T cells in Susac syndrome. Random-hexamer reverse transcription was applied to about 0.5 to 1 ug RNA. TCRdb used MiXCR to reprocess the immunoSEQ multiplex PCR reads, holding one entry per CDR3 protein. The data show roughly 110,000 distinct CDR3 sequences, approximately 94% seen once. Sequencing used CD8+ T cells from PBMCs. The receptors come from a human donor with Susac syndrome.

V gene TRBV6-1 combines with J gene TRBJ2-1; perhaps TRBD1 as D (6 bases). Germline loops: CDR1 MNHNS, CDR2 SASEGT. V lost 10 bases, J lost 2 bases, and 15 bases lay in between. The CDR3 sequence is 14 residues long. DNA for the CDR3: TGTGCCACCTCTCCGAGGGACACCTACAATGAGCAGTTCTTC. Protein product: CATSPRDTYNEQFF.

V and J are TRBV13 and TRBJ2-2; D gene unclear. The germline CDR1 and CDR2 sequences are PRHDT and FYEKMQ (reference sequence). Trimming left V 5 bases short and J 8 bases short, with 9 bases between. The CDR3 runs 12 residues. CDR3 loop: CASSEWGGELFF. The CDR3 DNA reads TGTGCCAGCAGCGAGTGGGGAGGGGAGCTGTTTTTT.

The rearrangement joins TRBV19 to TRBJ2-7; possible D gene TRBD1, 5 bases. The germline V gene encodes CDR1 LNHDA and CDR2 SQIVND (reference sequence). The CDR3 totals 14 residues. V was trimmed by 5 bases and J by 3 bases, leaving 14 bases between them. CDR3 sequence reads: CASSVLTDHYEQYF. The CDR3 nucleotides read TGTGCCAGTAGTGTGTTGACAGATCACTACGAGCAGTACTTC.

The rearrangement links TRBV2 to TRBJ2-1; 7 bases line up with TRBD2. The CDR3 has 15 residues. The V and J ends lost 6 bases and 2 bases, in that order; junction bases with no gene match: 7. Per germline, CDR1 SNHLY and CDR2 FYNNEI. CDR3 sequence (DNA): TGTGCCAGCAGAGCCGACGGGGGGACCTACAATGAGCAGTTCTTC. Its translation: CASRADGGTYNEQFF.

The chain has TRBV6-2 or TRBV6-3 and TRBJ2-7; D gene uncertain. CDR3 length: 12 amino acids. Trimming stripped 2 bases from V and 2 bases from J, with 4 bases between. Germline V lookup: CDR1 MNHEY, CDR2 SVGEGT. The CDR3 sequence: CASSYGPYEQYF. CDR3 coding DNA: TGTGCCAGCAGTTACGGGCCCTACGAGCAGTACTTC.

This chain's CDR3 is CASSSVPQGAPFF. The CDR3 bases are TGTGCCAGCAGTTCAGTCCCTCAGGGAGCCCCGTTCTTC. The J gene is TRBJ2-1, the V gene TRBV28, with D possibly being TRBD1 or TRBD2 (5 bases each). CDR1 and CDR2 (germline): MDHEN, SYDVKM. V dropped 4 bases and J dropped 15 bases, with 19 bases sitting between them. CDR3 size: 13 residues.

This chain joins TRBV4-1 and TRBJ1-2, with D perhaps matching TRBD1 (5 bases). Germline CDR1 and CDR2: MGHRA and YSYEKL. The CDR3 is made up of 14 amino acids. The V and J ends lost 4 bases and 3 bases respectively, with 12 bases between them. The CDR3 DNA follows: TGCGCCAGCAGCCCGGTTGGGACGGACTATGGCTACACCTTC. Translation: CASSPVGTDYGYTF.

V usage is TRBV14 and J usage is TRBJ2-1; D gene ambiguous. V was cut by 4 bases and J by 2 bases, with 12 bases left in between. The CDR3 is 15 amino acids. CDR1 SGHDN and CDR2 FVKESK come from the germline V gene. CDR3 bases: TGTGCCAGCAGCCCCCGGAGTGACCCCTACAATGAGCAGTTCTTC. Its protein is CASSPRSDPYNEQFF. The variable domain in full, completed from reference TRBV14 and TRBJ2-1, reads EAGVTQFPSHSVIEKGQTVTLRCDPISGHDNLYWYRRVMGKEIKFLLHFVKESKQDESGMPNNRFLAERTGGTYSTLKVQPAELEDSGVYFCASSPRSDPYNEQFFGPGTRLTVL.

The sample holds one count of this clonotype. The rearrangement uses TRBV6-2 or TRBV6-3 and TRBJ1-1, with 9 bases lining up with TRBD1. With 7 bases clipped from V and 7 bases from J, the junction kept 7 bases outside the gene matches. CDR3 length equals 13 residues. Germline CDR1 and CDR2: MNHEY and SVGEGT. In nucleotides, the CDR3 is TGTGCCAGCACCAACCGGGACAGGGTTGAAGCTTTCTTT. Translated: CASTNRDRVEAFF.

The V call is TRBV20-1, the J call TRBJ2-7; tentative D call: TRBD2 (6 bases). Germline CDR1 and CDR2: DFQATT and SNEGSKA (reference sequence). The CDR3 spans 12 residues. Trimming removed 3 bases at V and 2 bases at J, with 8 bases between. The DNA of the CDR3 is TGCAGTGCTAGCGGCGGGACCTACGAGCAGTACTTC. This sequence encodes CSASGGTYEQYF.

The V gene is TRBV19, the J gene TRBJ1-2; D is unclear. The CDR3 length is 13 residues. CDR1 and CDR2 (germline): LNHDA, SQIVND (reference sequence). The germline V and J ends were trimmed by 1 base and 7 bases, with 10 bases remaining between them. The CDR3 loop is CASSIASGGGYTF. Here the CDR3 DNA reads TGTGCCAGTAGTATAGCCAGCGGAGGTGGCTACACCTTC.

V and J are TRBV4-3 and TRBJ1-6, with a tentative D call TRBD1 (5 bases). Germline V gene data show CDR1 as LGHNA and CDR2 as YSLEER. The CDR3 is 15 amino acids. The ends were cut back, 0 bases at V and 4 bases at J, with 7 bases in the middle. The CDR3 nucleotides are TGCGCCAGCAGCCAAGATACAGGATATAATTCACCCCTCCACTTT. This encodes CASSQDTGYNSPLHF.

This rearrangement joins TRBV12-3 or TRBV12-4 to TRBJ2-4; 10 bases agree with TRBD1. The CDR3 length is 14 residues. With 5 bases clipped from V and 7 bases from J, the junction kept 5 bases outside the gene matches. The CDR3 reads CASSPGGQGNIQYF. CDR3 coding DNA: TGTGCCAGCAGTCCGGGGGGACAGGGGAACATTCAGTACTTC.

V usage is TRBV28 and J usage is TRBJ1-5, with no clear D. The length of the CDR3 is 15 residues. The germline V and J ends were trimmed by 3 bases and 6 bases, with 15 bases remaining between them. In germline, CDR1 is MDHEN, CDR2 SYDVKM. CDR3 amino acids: CASSFRGEVGQPQHF. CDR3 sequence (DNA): TGTGCCAGCAGTTTCCGCGGGGAGGTGGGTCAGCCCCAGCATTTT.

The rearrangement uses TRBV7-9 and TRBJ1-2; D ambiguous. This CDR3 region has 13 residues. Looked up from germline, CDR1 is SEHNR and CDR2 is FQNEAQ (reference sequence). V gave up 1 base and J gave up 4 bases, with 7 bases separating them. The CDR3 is CASSLELSYGYTF. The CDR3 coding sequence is TGTGCCAGCAGCTTAGAACTGTCCTATGGCTACACCTTC.

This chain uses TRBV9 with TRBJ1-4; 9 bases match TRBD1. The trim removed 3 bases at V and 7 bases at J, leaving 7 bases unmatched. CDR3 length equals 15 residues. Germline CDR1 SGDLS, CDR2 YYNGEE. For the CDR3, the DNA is TGTGCCAGCAGCGGGACCGGGACAGGGAGTGAAAAACTGTTTTTT. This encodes CASSGTGTGSEKLFF.

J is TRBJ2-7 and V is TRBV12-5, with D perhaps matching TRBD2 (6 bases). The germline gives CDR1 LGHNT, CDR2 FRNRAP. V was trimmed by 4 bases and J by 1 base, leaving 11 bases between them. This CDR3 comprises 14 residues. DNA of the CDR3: TGTGCTAGTGGTTCTACGGGACTTTCCTACGAGCAGTACTTC. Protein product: CASGSTGLSYEQYF.

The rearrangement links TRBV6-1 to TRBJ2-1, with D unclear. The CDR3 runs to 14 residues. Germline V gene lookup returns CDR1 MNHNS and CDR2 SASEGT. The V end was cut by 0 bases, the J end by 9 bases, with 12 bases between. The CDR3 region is CASSEAASPSEQFF. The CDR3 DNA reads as TGTGCCAGCAGTGAAGCTGCCTCCCCCAGTGAGCAGTTCTTC.

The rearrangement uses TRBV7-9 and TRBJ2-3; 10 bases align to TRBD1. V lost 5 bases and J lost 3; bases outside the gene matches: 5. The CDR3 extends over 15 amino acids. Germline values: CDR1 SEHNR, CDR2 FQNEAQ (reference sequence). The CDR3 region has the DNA TGTGCCAGCAGCCCGACGGGACAGGGGACAGATACGCAGTATTTT. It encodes CASSPTGQGTDTQYF.

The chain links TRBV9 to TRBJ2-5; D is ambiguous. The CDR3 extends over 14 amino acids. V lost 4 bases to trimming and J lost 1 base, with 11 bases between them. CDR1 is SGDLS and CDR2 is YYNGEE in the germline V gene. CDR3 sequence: CASSNPLGQETQYF. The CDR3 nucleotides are TGTGCCAGCAGCAACCCGCTGGGCCAAGAGACCCAGTACTTC. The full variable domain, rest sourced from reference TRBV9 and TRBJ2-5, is DSGVTQTPKHLITATGQRVTLRCSPRSGDLSVYWYQQSLDQGLQFLIQYYNGEERAKGNILERFSAQQFPDLHSELNLSSLELGDSALYFCASSNPLGQETQYFGPGTRLLVL.

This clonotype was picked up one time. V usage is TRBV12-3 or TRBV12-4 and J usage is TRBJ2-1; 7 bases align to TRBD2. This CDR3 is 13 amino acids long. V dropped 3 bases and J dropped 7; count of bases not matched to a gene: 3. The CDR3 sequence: CASSLGGPNEQFF. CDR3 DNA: TGTGCCAGCAGTTTGGGAGGGCCAAATGAGCAGTTCTTC.

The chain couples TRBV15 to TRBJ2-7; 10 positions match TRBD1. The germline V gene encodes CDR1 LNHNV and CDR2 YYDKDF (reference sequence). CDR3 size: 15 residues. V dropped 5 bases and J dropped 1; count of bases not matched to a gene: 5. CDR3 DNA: TGTGCCACCAGCCCCGGGACAGGGGTATCCTACGAGCAGTACTTC. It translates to CATSPGTGVSYEQYF.

CDR3 residues: CASTLGTGYNEQFF. CDR3 DNA: TGTGCCAGTACCCTGGGGACAGGGTACAATGAGCAGTTCTTC. The V call is TRBV19, the J call TRBJ2-1; 9 nucleotides agree with TRBD1. The CDR3 has 14 amino acids. Germline V lookup: CDR1 LNHDA, CDR2 SQIVND (reference sequence). V trimming: 7 bases; J trimming: 4 bases; junction bases outside the gene matches: 5. The entire variable domain, with the rest obtained from reference TRBV19 and TRBJ2-1, is as follows: DGGITQSPKYLFRKEGQNVTLSCEQNLNHDAMYWYRQDPGQGLRLIYYSQIVNDFQKGDIAEGYSVSREKKESFPLTVTSAQKNPTAFYLCASTLGTGYNEQFFGPGTRLTVL.

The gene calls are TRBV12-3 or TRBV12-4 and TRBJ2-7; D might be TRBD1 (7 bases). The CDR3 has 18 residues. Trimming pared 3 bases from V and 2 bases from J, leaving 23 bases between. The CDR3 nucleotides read TGTGCCAGCAGTTTCGGGGGCCCGGCAGGGGGTCCTACCTACGAGCAGTACTTC. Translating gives CASSFGGPAGGPTYEQYF.

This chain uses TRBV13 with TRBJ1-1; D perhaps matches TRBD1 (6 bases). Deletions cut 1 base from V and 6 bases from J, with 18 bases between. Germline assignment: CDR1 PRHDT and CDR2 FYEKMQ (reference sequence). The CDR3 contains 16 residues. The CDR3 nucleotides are TGTGCCAGCAGCTTAGAGGCCGGGGGGCGAATGGCTGAAGCTTTCTTT. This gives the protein CASSLEAGGRMAEAFF.

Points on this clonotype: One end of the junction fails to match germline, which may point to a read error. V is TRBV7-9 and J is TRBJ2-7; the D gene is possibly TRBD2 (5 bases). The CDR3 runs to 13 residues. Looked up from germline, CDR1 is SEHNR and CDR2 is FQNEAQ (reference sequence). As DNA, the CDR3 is TGTGCCAGTCTACTCGGGAATTCGCTGATACCCCTCTTC. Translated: CASLLGNSLIPLF.

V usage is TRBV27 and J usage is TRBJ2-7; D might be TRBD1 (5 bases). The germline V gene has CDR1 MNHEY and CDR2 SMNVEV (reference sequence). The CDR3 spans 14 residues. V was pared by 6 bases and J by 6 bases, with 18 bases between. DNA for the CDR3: TGTGCCAGCAGCCTGGGGCAGCCCCCTAGCGAGCAGTACTTC. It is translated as CASSLGQPPSEQYF.